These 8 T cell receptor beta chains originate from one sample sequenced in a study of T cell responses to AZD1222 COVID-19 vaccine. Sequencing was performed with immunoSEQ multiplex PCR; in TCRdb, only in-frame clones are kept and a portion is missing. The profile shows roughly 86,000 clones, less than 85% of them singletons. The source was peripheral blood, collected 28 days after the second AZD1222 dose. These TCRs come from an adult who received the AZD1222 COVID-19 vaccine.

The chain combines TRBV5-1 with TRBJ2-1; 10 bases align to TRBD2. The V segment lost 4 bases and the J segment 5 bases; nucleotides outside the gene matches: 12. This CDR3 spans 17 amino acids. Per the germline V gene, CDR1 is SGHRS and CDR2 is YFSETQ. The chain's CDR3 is CASSTGLARLLHNEQFF. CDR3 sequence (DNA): TGCGCCAGCAGCACGGGACTAGCGAGACTCCTACACAATGAGCAGTTCTTC.

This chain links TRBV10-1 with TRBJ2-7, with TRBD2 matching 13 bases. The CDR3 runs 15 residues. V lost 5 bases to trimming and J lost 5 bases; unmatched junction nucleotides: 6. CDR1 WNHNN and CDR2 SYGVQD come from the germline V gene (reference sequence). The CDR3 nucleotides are TGCGCCAGCAGTCCACTAGCGGGAGGGCCTGACGAGCAGTACTTC. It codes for CASSPLAGGPDEQYF.

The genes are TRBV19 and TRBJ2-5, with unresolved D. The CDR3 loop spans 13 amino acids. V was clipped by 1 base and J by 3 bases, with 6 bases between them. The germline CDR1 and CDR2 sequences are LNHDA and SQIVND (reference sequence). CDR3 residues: CASSIGAEETQYF. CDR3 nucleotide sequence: TGTGCCAGTAGTATAGGAGCTGAAGAGACCCAGTACTTC.

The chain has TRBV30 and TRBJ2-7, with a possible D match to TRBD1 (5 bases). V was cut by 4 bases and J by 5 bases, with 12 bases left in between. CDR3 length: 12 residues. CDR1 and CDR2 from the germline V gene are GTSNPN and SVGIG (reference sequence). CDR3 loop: CAWNQGADEQYF. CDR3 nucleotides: TGTGCCTGGAATCAGGGCGCCGACGAGCAGTACTTC.

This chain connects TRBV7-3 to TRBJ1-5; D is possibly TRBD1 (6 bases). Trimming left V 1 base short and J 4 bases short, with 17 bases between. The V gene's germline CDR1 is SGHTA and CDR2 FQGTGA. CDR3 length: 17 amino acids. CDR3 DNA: TGTGCCAGCAGCTTAATCACAGGGAGGATGGGGAATCAGCCCCAGCATTTT. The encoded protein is CASSLITGRMGNQPQHF. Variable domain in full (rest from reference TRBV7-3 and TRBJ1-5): GAGVSQTPSNKVTEKGKYVELRCDPISGHTALYWYRQSLGQGPEFLIYFQGTGAADDSGLPNDRFFAVRPEGSVSTLKIQRTERGDSAVYLCASSLITGRMGNQPQHFGDGTRLSIL.

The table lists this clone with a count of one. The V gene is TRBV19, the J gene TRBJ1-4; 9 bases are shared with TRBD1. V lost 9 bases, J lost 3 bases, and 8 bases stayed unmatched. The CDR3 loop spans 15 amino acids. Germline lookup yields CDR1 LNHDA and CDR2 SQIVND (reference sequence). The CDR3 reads CASLDRGLANEKLFF. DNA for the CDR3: TGTGCCAGCCTCGACAGGGGGTTGGCTAATGAAAAACTGTTTTTT.

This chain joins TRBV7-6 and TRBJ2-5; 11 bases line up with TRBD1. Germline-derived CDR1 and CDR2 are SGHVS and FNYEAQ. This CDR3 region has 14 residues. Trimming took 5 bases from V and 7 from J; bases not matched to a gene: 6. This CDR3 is CASSTGTGGWTQYF. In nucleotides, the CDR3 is TGTGCCAGCAGCACCGGGACAGGGGGGTGGACCCAGTACTTC. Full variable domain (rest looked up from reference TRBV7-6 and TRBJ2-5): GAGVSQSPRYKVTKRGQDVALRCDPISGHVSLYWYRQALGQGPEFLTYFNYEAQQDKSGLPNDRFSAERPEGSISTLTIQRTEQRDSAMYRCASSTGTGGWTQYFGPGTRLLVL.

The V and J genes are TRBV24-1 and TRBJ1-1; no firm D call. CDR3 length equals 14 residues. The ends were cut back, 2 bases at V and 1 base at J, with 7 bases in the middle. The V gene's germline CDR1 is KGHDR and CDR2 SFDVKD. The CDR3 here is CATSDSRGNTEAFF. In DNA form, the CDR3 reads TGTGCCACCAGTGATTCCCGGGGGAACACTGAAGCTTTCTTT.